This T cell receptor beta chain was identified during a study of cytomegalovirus exposure and HLA in healthy donors. The overall study: Previous work identified some 120 million unique TCR beta sequences from about 179 million T cells.

Findings and caveats of the study: Sequencing likely generated an artifact that appeared as a cluster of highly shared sequence variants. Most TCR sequences proved rare, with some public TCRs found in many donors. Researchers reported in a later analysis that a missense DCLRE1C variant was tied to TCR beta V- and J-gene trimming.

There are 13 residues in the CDR3. CDR1 and CDR2 from the germline V gene are MDHEN and SYDVKM. V shed 8 bases and J shed 9 bases, with 16 bases lying between them. It was with 60 Vbeta and 13 Jbeta primers that the PCR ran. Method: immunoSEQ multiplex PCR; TCRdb's copy keeps in-frame clones and lacks some. The sample gives approximately 140,000 clones, 70% to 80% of which show up once; under 4% is in the top ten. In this sample, this clone turned up once. What it binds is not known. The chain recombines TRBV28 with TRBJ2-2; possibly TRBD2 for D (5 bases). Sequenced material: PBMCs. This TCR was sampled from a human donor in good health. CDR3 bases: TGTGCCAGCTCCACGGGGTCCCCTTGGGAGCTGTTTTTT. Amino acids: CASSTGSPWELFF.